This TCR beta chain is from a study of T-cell memory formation after mild COVID-19 (dated by TCRdb to about 2021). Regarding the research as a whole: TCR sequence clusters from the two donors were largely donor specific. Longitudinal TCRalpha and TCRbeta repertoire sequencing tracked T-cell clones expanding and contracting after mild COVID-19 in a couple of donors. Two young, previously healthy adult volunteers made up the cohort, one male and one female. Overall results and qualifications from the work: SARS-CoV-2 specificity was not confirmed for the second-wave clones peaking on day 37. Balanced CD4/CD8 phenotypes were observed for clones contracting from day 15 to 85, whereas a bias towards CD4+ was observed for a second wave of clones expanding from day 15 to 37. The study covered only two mild cases, and larger cohorts including severe cases with pre-infection samples were considered necessary. Some responding clones were detected in pre-infection memory, suggesting pre-existing cross-reactive memory T cells joined the SARS-CoV-2 response. Contracting CD4+ clones appeared mostly in the CM and EM memory subsets, whereas CD8+ clones were enriched in EMRA.

Reads for this sample came from an Illumina NovaSeq 6000. TCRalpha and TCRbeta cDNA libraries were built by 5'RACE with constant-segment primers, adding sample barcodes and unique molecular identifiers. RNA was extracted from every sample with Trizol reagent. Amplification of the libraries took two PCR steps, and the second step added a second sample barcode plus Illumina TruSeq adapters. Sequencing of the libraries was done on an Illumina NovaSeq, producing 2 x 150 bp paired-end reads. The original methods were these. Reads were demultiplexed and collapsed into UMI-guided consensus sequences with migec v1.2.7. Using mixcr v2.1.11, UMI consensuses were aligned to TRA and TRB V and J templates and then assembled into clonotypes. Expanded or contracted clonotypes were those called significant by both edgeR and NoisET, with noise models trained on biological replicates. edgeR calls used a false discovery rate-adjusted p below 0.01 and a log2 fold-change threshold of 1. As an exploratory analysis of dynamics, max-normalized trajectories of the 1000 most abundant clonotypes were examined with PCA combined with hierarchical clustering. Each responding clone was given a CD4 or CD8 phenotype based on the CD4+ and CD8+ repertoires, which had been sequenced separately. The public sequencing data were trimmed at Q25 with fastp and processed into clonotypes with MiXCR by TCRdb, which kept only in-frame beta chains. CDR3 protein duplicates are merged, each entry listing the most common genes and DNA. TCRdb's processing, not the study's, gives the V and J calls here. This sample comprises about 250,000 distinct CDR3 sequences, about 20% of them detected only once. The ten largest clones capture 23% of the sample.

PBMCs were isolated by Ficoll-Paque density gradient centrifugation. The CDR3 holds 16 amino acids from the cysteine to the phenylalanine. CDR3 DNA only is kept here, 48 bases in frame from base 1. Reading the germline V gene gives CDR1 LGHNA and CDR2 YSLEER. V is clipped by 0 bases and J by 0 bases, and the sequence between their germline boundaries is 11 bases long. Of note for this clonotype: Its cognate antigen has yet to be identified. No per-base quality is available; no much larger clone lies one base away.

This TCR was sampled from a man between 18 and 35 years old who had mild COVID-19 (a few samples of this study predate the infection). The sample titles of this study are shuffled in the database, so cell type and time point are left out; the donor was told from shared clones. The chain employs TRBV4-3 and TRBJ1-1; the D gene identity is not certain. Sequencing was performed on PBMCs or a T cell subset sorted from them (not recorded which). The nucleotides read TGCGCCAGCAGCCAAGATCCCCCGCGTATGAACACTGAAGCTTTCTTT. Its translation reads: CASSQDPPRMNTEAFF.